Below, 5 T cell receptor beta chains from the same sample are listed, as sequenced in a study of cytomegalovirus exposure and HLA in healthy donors. PCR amplification relied on 60 Vbeta primers (plus 13 Jbeta primers). Profiling relied on immunoSEQ multiplex PCR, and the TCRdb table lists in-frame clones only, not all of them. The top ten hold less than 2% of the sample, which has roughly 120,000 clones, around 85% seen once. Material for sequencing was PBMCs. These receptors all stem from a man aged 35 to 55 in good health and CMV-seronegative.

The count of this clone is one. The V gene is TRBV10-3, the J gene TRBJ2-7; 7 bases agree with TRBD2. The junction had 7 bases not matched to a gene; V was cut back by 4 bases and J by 7 bases. Germline CDR1 reads ENHRY; CDR2 reads SYGVKD. The CDR3 runs 13 residues. For the CDR3, the DNA is TGTGCCATCAGTGTTGCGGGGGTCGATGAGCAGTACTTC. Translation gives CAISVAGVDEQYF.

V usage is TRBV20-1 and J usage is TRBJ2-7; D is unresolved. The germline CDR1 and CDR2 sequences are DFQATT and SNEGSKA (reference sequence). This CDR3 is 11 amino acids long. The V end was cut by 3 bases, the J end by 4 bases, with 7 bases between. The CDR3 DNA follows: TGCAGTGCTAGGCTCCGGTACGAGCAGTACTTC. Its translation: CSARLRYEQYF.

This chain joins TRBV6-6 and TRBJ1-1; TRBD1 matches at 12 bases. Per the germline V gene, CDR1 is MNHNY and CDR2 is SVGAGI (reference sequence). The junction had 9 bases not matched to a gene; V was cut back by 7 bases and J by 3 bases. The CDR3 has 16 residues. The DNA of the CDR3 is TGTGCCAGCACGGGCGGGACAGGGGGCGGTTACACTGAAGCTTTCTTT. The encoded protein is CASTGGTGGGYTEAFF.

This chain links TRBV7-2 with TRBJ2-5; D call uncertain. The CDR3 has 11 residues. V lost 7 bases, J lost 7 bases, and 10 bases lay in between. Germline V gene sequence: CDR1 SGHTA, CDR2 FQGNSA. This CDR3 is CASTTTGTQYF. The CDR3 region has the DNA TGTGCCAGCACCACCACGGGGACCCAGTACTTC.

This clone was detected a few times. The J gene is TRBJ1-4, the V gene TRBV28; D is perhaps TRBD1 (5 bases). Germline-derived CDR1 and CDR2 are MDHEN and SYDVKM. The CDR3 has 15 amino acids. Deletions cut 6 bases from V and 8 bases from J, with 19 bases between. The CDR3 sequence: CASRQGGGMLEKLFF. In nucleotides, the CDR3 is TGTGCCAGCAGACAAGGTGGGGGGATGTTGGAAAAACTGTTTTTT.